Sequencing of this T cell receptor (beta chain) was carried out in a study of blood T cell repertoires in COVID-19. Whole-study context: Acute and convalescent COVID-19 specimens originated in the United States, Italy and Spain. Nucleic acid was either cDNA or gDNA, and it came from T cells, B-cell-depleted T cells, or PBMCs.

Assay used: immunoSEQ multiplex PCR; TCRdb lists only in-frame clones, some missing. The sample has 120,000 or so clones; around four fifths are singletons. The source material was peripheral blood. The clonotype originates from a human donor in a cohort sampled during active COVID-19.

The CDR3 loop reads CASSPFRASGANVLTF. The CDR3, as DNA: TGTGCCAGCTCACCCTTCAGGGCCTCTGGGGCCAACGTCCTGACTTTC. The V gene is TRBV18, the J gene TRBJ2-6; TRBD1 might be the D (5 bases). The V gene lost 3 bases and the J gene lost 0 bases, with 9 bases spanning the gap. CDR3 size: 16 residues. CDR1 KGHSH and CDR2 LQKENI come from the germline V gene.